This entry concerns a single T cell receptor beta chain. The record originates from a study of technical replicates of blood from four donors. Trimming cost V 5 bases and J 6 bases; bases outside gene matches: 8. In germline, CDR1 is MDHEN, CDR2 SYDVKM. The CDR3 loop spans 16 amino acids. Clones were sequenced by immunoSEQ multiplex PCR, and TCRdb holds only the in-frame ones, with some missing. The table records over 75,000 clones, around 95% of them present only once. The chain uses TRBV28 and TRBJ2-2; 11 bases agree with TRBD2. The source is a human donor in good health. Sequencing input: T cells isolated from PBMCs. The CDR3 DNA sequence: TGTGCCAGCAGTCCCCCTAGCGGGAGGTCTGCCGGGGAGCTGTTTTTT. Translated, it gives CASSPPSGRSAGELFF.